Presented here are 25 T cell receptor beta chains from one specimen sequenced in a study of regulatory T cells in long-lasting Graves disease. Researchers made TCR beta libraries by using iRepertoire HTBI primers and running Arm-PCR on CDR3 regions. TCRdb processed the multiplex PCR reads anew with MiXCR; each CDR3 protein has one entry. The sample carries about 470,000 distinct CDR3 sequences, 14% to 15% recorded once. The sample's time point: newly diagnosed GD, antithyroid drugs for less than 3 months. After RNA was extracted from PBMCs, the TCR library was made from it. These data were likewise used in another study, on T cells in Graves' hyperthyroidism and ophthalmopathy.

The sample consisted of peripheral blood mononuclear cells (PBMCs), taken at new diagnosis, from a patient treated with antithyroid drugs. The source of these receptors is a woman aged 30 to 39 with Graves disease.

Concerning this clonotype itself: With only one base between it and a far larger clone, this is likely a read error. The V call is TRBV12-3 or TRBV12-4, the J call TRBJ2-5; the match to TRBD2 covers 13 bases. CDR3 length equals 14 residues. The trim removed 6 bases at V and 11 bases at J, leaving 9 bases unmatched. The CDR3 loop reads CASRGLAGLGEQYF. The CDR3 region has the DNA TGTGCCAGCAGGGGACTAGCGGGACTTGGTGAGCAGTACTTC.

This clonotype has just a few counts. The chain joins TRBV20-1 to TRBJ2-5; 14 bases map to TRBD2. The J segment lost 0 bases and the V segment lost 0 bases, leaving 6 bases of the junction unmatched. The germline V gene has CDR1 DFQATT and CDR2 SNEGSKA (reference sequence). The CDR3 runs to 18 residues. In nucleotides, the CDR3 is TGCAGTGCTAGAGATATGGGACTAGCGGGAGATTACCAAGAGACCCAGTACTTC. The encoded protein is CSARDMGLAGDYQETQYF.

In its sample, this clonotype was seen many times. The DNA of the CDR3 is TGCAGCGTCCCCCCCTCGGGGGCTAACTATGGCTACACCTTC. This gives the protein CSVPPSGANYGYTF. The chain joins TRBV29-1 to TRBJ1-2, with D tentatively TRBD1 (5 bases). The CDR3 runs 14 residues. The ends were cut back, 6 bases at V and 0 bases at J, with 14 bases in the middle. Germline CDR1 reads SQVTM; CDR2 reads ANQGSEA.

J is TRBJ2-7 and V is TRBV12-3 or TRBV12-4; no clear D. V lost 4 bases to trimming and J lost 3 bases, with 13 bases between them. CDR3 length equals 14 residues. DNA for the CDR3: TGTGCCAGCAGTTCCACTGGAGCAAACTACGAGCAGTACTTC. As protein: CASSSTGANYEQYF.

The chain links TRBV19 to TRBJ1-3; D possibly corresponds to TRBD1 (6 bases). The CDR3 sequence is 16 residues long. With 5 bases removed from V and 4 bases from J, the gap between germline ends came to 18 bases. CDR1 LNHDA and CDR2 SQIVND come from the germline V gene (reference sequence). As DNA, the CDR3 is TGTGCCAGTAGTCAAGGGACATTAATATGGGGAAACACCATATATTTT. Translation gives CASSQGTLIWGNTIYF.

The rearrangement links TRBV4-1 to TRBJ1-5; TRBD1 matches at 8 bases. The length of the CDR3 is 17 residues. Germline CDR1 reads MGHRA; CDR2 reads YSYEKL. V shed 0 bases and J 4 bases; nucleotides not matched to a gene: 8. CDR3 residues: CASSQEENRGINQPQHF. In DNA, the CDR3 is TGCGCCAGCAGCCAAGAAGAGAACAGGGGGATAAATCAGCCCCAGCATTTT.

In its sample, this clonotype was seen a few times. V gene TRBV29-1 combines with J gene TRBJ2-1; unclear D gene. V was clipped by 5 bases and J by 7 bases, with 12 bases between them. The CDR3 spans 12 residues. Germline loops: CDR1 SQVTM, CDR2 ANQGSEA. The CDR3 nucleotides are TGCAGCGTTTACAAACAGCTAAATGAGCAGTTCTTC. Translating gives CSVYKQLNEQFF.

CDR3 amino acids: CASSTRGGDQETQYF. CDR3 nucleotides: TGTGCCAGCAGTACCAGAGGAGGGGACCAAGAGACCCAGTACTTC. V usage is TRBV6-1 and J usage is TRBJ2-5; D perhaps matches TRBD2 (6 bases). Trimming took off 5 bases at V and 0 bases at J, with 13 bases between the two ends. The CDR3 contains 15 residues. Germline CDR1 MNHNS, CDR2 SASEGT.

In this sample, this clonotype turned up a few times. V usage is TRBV13 and J usage is TRBJ2-1, with 7 bases that match TRBD2. The ends lost 6 bases at V and 8 bases at J; junction bases unmatched: 13. Germline lookup yields CDR1 PRHDT and CDR2 FYEKMQ (reference sequence). The CDR3 sequence is 15 residues long. The CDR3 DNA sequence: TGTGCCAGCAGAAACACTAGCGTCTCCGGCCATGAGCAGTTCTTC. Translation: CASRNTSVSGHEQFF.

This clonotype was seen repeatedly, ten times or more. This CDR3 is CASRASGDTEAFF. The CDR3 nucleotides are TGTGCCAGCAGGGCTTCGGGGGACACTGAAGCTTTCTTT. V is TRBV2 and J is TRBJ1-1; D possibly corresponds to TRBD1 (5 bases). V shed 6 bases and J shed 3 bases, with 11 bases lying between them. The V gene's germline CDR1 is SNHLY and CDR2 FYNNEI. There are 13 residues in the CDR3.

This clonotype was seen at least ten times. The chain combines TRBV12-5 with TRBJ2-1, with TRBD2 identical over 11 bases. After removal of 1 base from V and 15 bases from J, the junction contained 8 bases not matched to a gene. This CDR3 is built from 14 residues. Germline V gene lookup returns CDR1 LGHNT and CDR2 FRNRAP. The CDR3 loop is CASGLDHRLAGLFF. CDR3 in DNA: TGTGCTAGTGGTTTGGACCATCGACTAGCGGGACTGTTCTTC.

This chain joins TRBV9 and TRBJ2-5; no clear D gene. V was shortened by 0 bases and J by 4 bases, with 16 bases between the two germline ends. Germline lookup yields CDR1 SGDLS and CDR2 YYNGEE. The CDR3 has 16 residues. The CDR3 region has the DNA TGTGCCAGCAGCGTAGATCCAACCGCTTGGGGAGAGACCCAGTACTTC. Protein sequence: CASSVDPTAWGETQYF.

This clonotype was observed a few times. The J gene is TRBJ2-3, the V gene TRBV5-1, with D perhaps TRBD2 (6 bases). Germline lookup yields CDR1 SGHRS and CDR2 YFSETQ. V lost 7 bases, J lost 3 bases, and 15 bases lay in between. This CDR3 comprises 14 residues. The CDR3 DNA follows: TGCGCCAGCCGGGGAGGCGGACCAACAGATACGCAGTATTTT. Translating it yields CASRGGGPTDTQYF. The complete variable domain, with remaining parts taken from reference TRBV5-1 and TRBJ2-3, reads KAGVTQTPRYLIKTRGQQVTLSCSPISGHRSVSWYQQTPGQGLQFLFEYFSETQRNKGNFPGRFSGRQFSNSRSEMNVSTLELGDSALYLCASRGGGPTDTQYFGPGTRLTVL.

In this sample, this clonotype turned up once. The CDR3 DNA is TGTGCCAGCAGCTCTACGGCGGTCGGGGAGCTGTTTTTT. The encoded protein is CASSSTAVGELFF. The chain links TRBV7-3 to TRBJ2-2; no clear D gene. Between the trimmed V and J ends, which lost 4 bases and 7 bases, there was a span of 10 bases. Germline CDR1 is SGHTA and CDR2 is FQGTGA. The CDR3 extends over 13 amino acids.

This clonotype was found a few times. V usage is TRBV19 and J usage is TRBJ2-1; no clear D. Germline CDR1 LNHDA, CDR2 SQIVND (reference sequence). The CDR3 has 15 residues. V lost 5 bases to trimming and J lost 2 bases, with 13 bases between them. This chain's CDR3 is CASSSSRSPYNEQFF. CDR3 DNA sequence: TGTGCCAGTAGTTCGTCCCGGAGCCCCTACAATGAGCAGTTCTTC.

The chain links TRBV2 to TRBJ2-5; D possibly corresponds to TRBD2 (6 bases). V lost 2 bases and J lost 9, with 22 bases in between. The CDR3 consists of 16 residues. Germline CDR1 SNHLY, CDR2 FYNNEI. DNA of the CDR3: TGTGCCAGCAGTGAATCTCCCCGACCCTTCAGGGAGGCCCAGTACTTC. This sequence encodes CASSESPRPFREAQYF.

This clonotype was seen many times. The chain couples TRBV5-1 to TRBJ2-7, with 11 bases lining up with TRBD1. Losses at the gene ends were 3 bases for V and 0 bases for J; bases not matched to a gene: 5. The CDR3 totals 16 residues. Germline V gene data show CDR1 as SGHRS and CDR2 as YFSETQ. DNA for the CDR3: TGCGCCAGCAGCTCCGGACAGGGGGCCTTCTCCTACGAGCAGTACTTC. It is translated as CASSSGQGAFSYEQYF.

The chain carries TRBV24-1 and TRBJ2-7; 10 bases align to TRBD1. V shed 7 bases and J 1 base; nucleotides not matched to a gene: 0. The CDR3 consists of 13 residues. Germline CDR1 and CDR2: KGHDR and SFDVKD. The CDR3 bases are TGTGCCACCAGGGACAGGGGGTCCTACGAGCAGTACTTC. Protein product: CATRDRGSYEQYF.

As to this clonotype: It differs at one base from a far larger clone, so likely a read error. The chain recombines TRBV11-1 with TRBJ2-1; tentative D call: TRBD1 (6 bases). Germline assignment: CDR1 SGHAT and CDR2 FQDESV (reference sequence). This CDR3 is built from 15 residues. Trimming stripped 5 bases from V and 10 bases from J, with 21 bases between. The CDR3 DNA reads TGTGCCAGCAGCGCTAGGGGGACCCTTCCCTACGAGCAGTTCTTC. Protein product: CASSARGTLPYEQFF.

This clonotype was seen ten or more times. V usage is TRBV20-1 and J usage is TRBJ2-1, with D perhaps TRBD2 (6 bases). CDR1 DFQATT and CDR2 SNEGSKA come from the germline V gene (reference sequence). The CDR3 runs to 14 residues. Trimming cost V 5 bases and J 7 bases, with 18 bases left between them. CDR3 in DNA: TGCAGTGCTCCAAGCGGGCCCGGGGTGAATGAGCAGTTCTTC. Amino acids: CSAPSGPGVNEQFF.

DNA of the CDR3: TGCGCCAGCAGCCCGGCGGGGACAGGGTACTACGAGCAGTACTTC. Translated: CASSPAGTGYYEQYF. The chain joins TRBV5-1 to TRBJ2-7, with 9 positions matching TRBD1. The CDR3 contains 15 residues. Germline V CDR1 and CDR2: SGHRS, YFSETQ. Trimming took 4 bases from V and 3 from J; bases not matched to a gene: 8. Looking up the rest from reference TRBV5-1 and TRBJ2-7 gives the full variable domain: KAGVTQTPRYLIKTRGQQVTLSCSPISGHRSVSWYQQTPGQGLQFLFEYFSETQRNKGNFPGRFSGRQFSNSRSEMNVSTLELGDSALYLCASSPAGTGYYEQYFGPGTRLTVT.

The V gene is TRBV9, the J gene TRBJ2-5; 10 nucleotides match TRBD2. J lost 3 bases, V lost 6 bases, and 5 bases had no gene match. In germline, CDR1 is SGDLS, CDR2 YYNGEE. The CDR3 is 14 residues long. The CDR3 DNA follows: TGTGCCAGCACCTCTGGACTAGCGGAAGAGACCCAGTACTTC. Translation gives CASTSGLAEETQYF. Together with reference TRBV9 and TRBJ2-5, the CDR3 gives the full variable domain: DSGVTQTPKHLITATGQRVTLRCSPRSGDLSVYWYQQSLDQGLQFLIQYYNGEERAKGNILERFSAQQFPDLHSELNLSSLELGDSALYFCASTSGLAEETQYFGPGTRLLVL.

The V call is TRBV13, the J call TRBJ2-7; D call uncertain. Germline CDR1 and CDR2: PRHDT and FYEKMQ (reference sequence). The CDR3 has 13 amino acids. V lost 6 bases and J 5 bases, leaving 14 bases between the germline ends. As DNA, the CDR3 is TGTGCCAGCAGAGGCGCACCCCTGAACGAGCAGTACTTC. Its translation is CASRGAPLNEQYF.

This clonotype has a count of ten or more. The V gene is TRBV2, the J gene TRBJ1-4; 7 nucleotides match TRBD1. This CDR3 contains 15 residues. CDR1 is SNHLY, CDR2 FYNNEI, per germline. Trimming removed 8 bases from V and 5 bases from J; junction bases left unmatched: 11. CDR3 residues: CASRLSGTVNEKLFF. Here the CDR3 DNA reads TGTGCCAGCCGTCTATCCGGGACAGTAAATGAAAAACTGTTTTTT.

In its sample, this clonotype was seen many times. This chain links TRBV24-1 with TRBJ2-3; TRBD1 or TRBD2 may be the D gene (5 bases each). Germline-derived CDR1 and CDR2 are KGHDR and SFDVKD. V dropped 0 bases and J dropped 4 bases, with 13 bases sitting between them. The CDR3 has 16 amino acids. The CDR3 region is CATSDLAEEGADTQYF. Here the CDR3 DNA reads TGTGCCACCAGTGATTTGGCGGAGGAAGGGGCAGATACGCAGTATTTT.